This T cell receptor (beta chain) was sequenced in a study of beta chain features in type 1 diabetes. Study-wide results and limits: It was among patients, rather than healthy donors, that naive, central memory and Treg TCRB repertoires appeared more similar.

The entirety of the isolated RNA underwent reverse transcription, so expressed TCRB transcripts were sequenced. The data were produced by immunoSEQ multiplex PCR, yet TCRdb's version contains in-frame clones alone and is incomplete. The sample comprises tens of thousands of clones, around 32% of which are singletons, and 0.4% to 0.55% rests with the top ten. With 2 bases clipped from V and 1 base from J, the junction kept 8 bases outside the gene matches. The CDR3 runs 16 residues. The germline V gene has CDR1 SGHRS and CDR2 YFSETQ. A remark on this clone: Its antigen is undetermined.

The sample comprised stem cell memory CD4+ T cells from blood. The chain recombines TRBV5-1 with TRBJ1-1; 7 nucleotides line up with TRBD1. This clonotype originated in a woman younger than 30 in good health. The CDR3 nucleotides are TGCGCCAGCAGCTTTAAAACCGGGACAGAGAACACTGAAGCTTTCTTT. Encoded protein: CASSFKTGTENTEAFF.